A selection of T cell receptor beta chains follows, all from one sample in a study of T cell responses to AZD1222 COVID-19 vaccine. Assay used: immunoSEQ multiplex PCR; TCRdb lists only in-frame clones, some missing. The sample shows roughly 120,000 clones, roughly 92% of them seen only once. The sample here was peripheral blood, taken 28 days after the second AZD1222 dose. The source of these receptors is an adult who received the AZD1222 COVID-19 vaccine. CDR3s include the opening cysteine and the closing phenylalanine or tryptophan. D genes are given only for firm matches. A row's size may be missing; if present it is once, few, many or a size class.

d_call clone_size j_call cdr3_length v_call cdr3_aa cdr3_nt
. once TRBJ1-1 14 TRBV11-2 CASSFPGVRNEAFF TGTGCCAGCAGCTTCCCAGGCGTACGGAATGAAGCTTTCTTT
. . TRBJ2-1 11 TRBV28 CASRDNNEQFF TGTGCCAGCCGCGACAACAATGAGCAGTTCTTC
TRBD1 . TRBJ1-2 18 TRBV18 CASSPAFTTGGNSYGYTF TGTGCCAGCTCTCCAGCATTTACCACAGGGGGTAATAGCTATGGCTACACCTTC
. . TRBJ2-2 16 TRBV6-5 CASSYDWEGGTGELFF TGTGCCAGCAGTTACGACTGGGAAGGGGGCACCGGGGAGCTGTTTTTT
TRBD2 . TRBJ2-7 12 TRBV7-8 CASSLGTNEQYF TGTGCCAGCAGCCTTGGGACTAACGAGCAGTACTTC
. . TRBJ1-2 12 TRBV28 CASSPPFLGYTF TGTGCCAGCAGTCCGCCATTCCTTGGCTACACCTTC
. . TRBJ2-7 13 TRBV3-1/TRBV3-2 CASSRDNLGEQYF TGTGCCAGCAGCCGGGACAACCTGGGGGAGCAGTACTTC
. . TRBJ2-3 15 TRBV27 CASSPLQRGTDTQYF TGTGCCAGCAGTCCCCTACAGAGGGGCACAGATACGCAGTATTTT
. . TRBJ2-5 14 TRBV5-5 CASSLTPPPETQYF TGTGCCAGCAGCTTGACGCCTCCCCCAGAGACCCAGTACTTC
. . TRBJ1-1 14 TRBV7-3 CASSFGGVNTEAFF TGTGCCAGCAGCTTCGGCGGGGTGAACACTGAAGCTTTCTTT
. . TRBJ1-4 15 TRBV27 CASSPSRGGNEKLFF TGTGCCAGCAGCCCGAGTCGGGGAGGGAATGAAAAACTGTTTTTT
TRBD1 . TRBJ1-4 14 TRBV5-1 CASRRTGGGEKLFF TGCGCCAGCAGACGGACAGGAGGAGGTGAAAAACTGTTTTTT
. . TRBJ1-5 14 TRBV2 CASRQGSPVEPQHF TGTGCCAGCAGGCAGGGTAGCCCCGTGGAGCCCCAGCATTTT
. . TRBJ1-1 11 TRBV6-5 CASSSTTEAFF TGTGCCAGCAGCAGCACCACTGAAGCTTTCTTT
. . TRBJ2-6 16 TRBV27 CASSLRLRSGANVLTF TGTGCCAGCAGTTTACGGTTACGTTCAGGGGCCAACGTCCTGACTTTC
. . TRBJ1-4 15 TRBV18 CASSPGVATNEKLFF TGTGCCAGCTCACCAGGGGTAGCAACTAATGAAAAACTGTTTTTT
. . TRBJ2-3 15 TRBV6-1 CASSEIPGVLDTQYF TGTGCCAGCAGTGAAATCCCCGGAGTCTTGGATACGCAGTATTTT
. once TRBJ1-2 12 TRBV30 CAWSVQRAGYTF TGTGCCTGGAGTGTACAGCGAGCCGGCTACACCTTC
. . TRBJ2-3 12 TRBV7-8 CASSLSLDTQYF TGTGCCAGCAGCTTATCTCTGGATACGCAGTATTTT
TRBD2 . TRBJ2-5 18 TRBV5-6 CASSQTGLAGPNQETQYF TGTGCCAGCAGTCAGACGGGACTAGCGGGGCCGAACCAAGAGACCCAGTACTTC
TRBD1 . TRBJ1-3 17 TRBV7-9 CASSLTGDAYAGNTIYF TGTGCCAGCAGCTTGACAGGGGACGCGTACGCGGGAAACACCATATATTTT
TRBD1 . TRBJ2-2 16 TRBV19 CASRTGGASNTGELFF TGTGCCAGTAGAACAGGGGGCGCTTCGAACACCGGGGAGCTGTTTTTT
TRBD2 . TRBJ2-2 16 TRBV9 CASSVRGDRSPGELFF TGTGCCAGCAGCGTACGGGGGGATCGGAGTCCCGGGGAGCTGTTTTTT
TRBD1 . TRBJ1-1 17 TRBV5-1 CASSSSLTGAMNTEAFF TGCGCCAGCAGCTCTTCCTTGACAGGGGCAATGAACACTGAAGCTTTCTTT
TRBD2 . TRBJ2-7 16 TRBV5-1 CASSLQLAGSSYEQYF TGCGCCAGCAGCTTACAACTAGCGGGTAGCTCCTACGAGCAGTACTTC
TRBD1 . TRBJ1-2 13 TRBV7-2 CASSSSRDSAGTF TGTGCCAGCAGCTCCTCCCGGGACAGCGCTGGAACCTTC
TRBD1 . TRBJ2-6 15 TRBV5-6 CASSPGQGRSNVLTF TGTGCCAGCAGCCCGGGACAGGGCCGGTCCAACGTCCTGACTTTC